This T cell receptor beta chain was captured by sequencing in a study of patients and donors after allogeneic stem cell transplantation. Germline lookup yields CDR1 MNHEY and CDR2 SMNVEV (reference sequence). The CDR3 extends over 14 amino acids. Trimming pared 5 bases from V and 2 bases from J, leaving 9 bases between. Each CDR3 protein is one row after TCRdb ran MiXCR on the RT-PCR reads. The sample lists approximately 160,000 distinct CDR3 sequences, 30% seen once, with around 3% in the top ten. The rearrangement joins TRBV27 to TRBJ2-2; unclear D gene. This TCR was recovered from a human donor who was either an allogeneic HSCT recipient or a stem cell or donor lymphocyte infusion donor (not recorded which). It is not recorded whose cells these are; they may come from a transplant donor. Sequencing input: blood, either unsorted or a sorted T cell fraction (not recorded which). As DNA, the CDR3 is TGTGCCAGCAGTCCCTTTGCTAACACCGGGGAGCTGTTTTTT. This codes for CASSPFANTGELFF.